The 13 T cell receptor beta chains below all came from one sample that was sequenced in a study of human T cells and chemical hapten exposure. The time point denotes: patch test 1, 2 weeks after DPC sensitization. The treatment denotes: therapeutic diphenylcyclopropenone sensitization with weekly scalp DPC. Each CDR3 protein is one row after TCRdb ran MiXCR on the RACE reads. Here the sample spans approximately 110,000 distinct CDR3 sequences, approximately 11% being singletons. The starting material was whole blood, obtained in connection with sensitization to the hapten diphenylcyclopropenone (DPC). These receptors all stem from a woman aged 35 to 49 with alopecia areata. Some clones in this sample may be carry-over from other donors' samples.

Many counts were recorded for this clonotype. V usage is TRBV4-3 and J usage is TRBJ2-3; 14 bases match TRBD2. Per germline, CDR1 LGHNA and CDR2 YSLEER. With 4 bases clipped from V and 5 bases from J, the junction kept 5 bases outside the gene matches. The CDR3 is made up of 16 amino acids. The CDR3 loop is CASSPTSGGAVDTQYF. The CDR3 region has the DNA TGCGCCAGCAGCCCGACTAGCGGGGGGGCCGTAGATACGCAGTATTTT.

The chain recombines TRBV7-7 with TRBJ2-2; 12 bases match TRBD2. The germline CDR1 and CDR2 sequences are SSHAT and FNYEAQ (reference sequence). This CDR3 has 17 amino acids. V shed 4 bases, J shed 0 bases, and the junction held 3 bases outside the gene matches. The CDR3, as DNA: TGTGCCAGCAGCTCGGGGACTAGCGGGTCGAACACCGGGGAGCTGTTTTTT. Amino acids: CASSSGTSGSNTGELFF.

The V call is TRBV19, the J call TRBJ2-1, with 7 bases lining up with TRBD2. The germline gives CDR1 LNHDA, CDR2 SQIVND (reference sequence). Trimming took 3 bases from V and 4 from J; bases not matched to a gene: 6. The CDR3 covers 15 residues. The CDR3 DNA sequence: TGTGCCAGTAGTATCCCCGGGGGGTCGTACAATGAGCAGTTCTTC. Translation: CASSIPGGSYNEQFF.

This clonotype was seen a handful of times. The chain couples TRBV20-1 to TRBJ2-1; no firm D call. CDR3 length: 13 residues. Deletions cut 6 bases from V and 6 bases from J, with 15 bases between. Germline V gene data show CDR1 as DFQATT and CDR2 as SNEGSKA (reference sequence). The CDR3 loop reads CSARERTSNEQFF. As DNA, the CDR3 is TGCAGTGCCCGCGAGCGAACTTCCAATGAGCAGTTCTTC.

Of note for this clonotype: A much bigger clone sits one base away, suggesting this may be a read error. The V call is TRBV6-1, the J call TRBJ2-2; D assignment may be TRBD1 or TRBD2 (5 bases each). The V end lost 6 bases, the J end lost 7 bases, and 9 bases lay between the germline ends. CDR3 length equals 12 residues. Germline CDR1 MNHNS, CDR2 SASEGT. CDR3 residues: CASRGVVGELFF. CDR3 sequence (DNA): TGTGCCAGCAGGGGGGTTGTCGGGGAGCTGTTTTTT.

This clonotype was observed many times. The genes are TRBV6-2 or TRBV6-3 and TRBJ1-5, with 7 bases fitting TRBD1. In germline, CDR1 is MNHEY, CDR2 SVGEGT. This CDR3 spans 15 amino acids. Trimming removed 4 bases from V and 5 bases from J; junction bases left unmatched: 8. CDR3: CASSSRQGRYQPQHF. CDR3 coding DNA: TGTGCCAGCAGTTCCCGACAGGGACGGTATCAGCCCCAGCATTTT.

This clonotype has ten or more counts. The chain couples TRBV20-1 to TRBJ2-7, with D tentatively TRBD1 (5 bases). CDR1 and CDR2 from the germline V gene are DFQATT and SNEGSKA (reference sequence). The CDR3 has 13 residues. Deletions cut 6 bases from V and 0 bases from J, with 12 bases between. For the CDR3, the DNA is TGCAGTGCCAGGGATCCAAGCTCCTACGAGCAGTACTTC. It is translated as CSARDPSSYEQYF.

The CDR3 loop is CSAPKGLEGTEAFF. CDR3 in DNA: TGCAGCGCTCCGAAGGGCCTAGAGGGCACTGAAGCTTTCTTT. The rearrangement joins TRBV29-1 to TRBJ1-1; D is undetermined. Germline values: CDR1 SQVTM, CDR2 ANQGSEA. The V end was cut by 7 bases, the J end by 4 bases, with 19 bases between. The CDR3 has 14 residues. Filled out from reference TRBV29-1 and TRBJ1-1, the complete variable domain reads SAVISQKPSRDICQRGTSLTIQCQVDSQVTMMFWYRQQPGQSLTLIATANQGSEATYESGFVIDKFPISRPNLTFSTLTVSNMSPEDSSIYLCSAPKGLEGTEAFFGQGTRLTVV.

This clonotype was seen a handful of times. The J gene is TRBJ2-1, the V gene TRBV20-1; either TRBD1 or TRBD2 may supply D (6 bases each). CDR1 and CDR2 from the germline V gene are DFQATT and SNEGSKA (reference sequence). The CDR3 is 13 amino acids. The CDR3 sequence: CRGGRSSYNEQFF. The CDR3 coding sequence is TGCAGGGGGGGCCGGAGCTCCTACAATGAGCAGTTCTTC.

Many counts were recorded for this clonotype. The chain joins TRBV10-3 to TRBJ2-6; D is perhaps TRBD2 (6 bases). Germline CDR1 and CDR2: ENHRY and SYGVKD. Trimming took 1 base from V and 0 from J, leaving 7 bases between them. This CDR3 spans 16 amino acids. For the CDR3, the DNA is TGTGCCATCAGTGAGTACGGGGGCTCTGGGGCCAACGTCCTGACTTTC. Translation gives CAISEYGGSGANVLTF.

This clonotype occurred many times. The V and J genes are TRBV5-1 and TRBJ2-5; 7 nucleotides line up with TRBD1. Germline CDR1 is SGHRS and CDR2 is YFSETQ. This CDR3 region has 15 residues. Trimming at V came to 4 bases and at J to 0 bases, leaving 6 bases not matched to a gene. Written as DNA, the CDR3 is TGCGCCAGCAGCCGGGACAGATTAGACCAAGAGACCCAGTACTTC. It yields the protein CASSRDRLDQETQYF.

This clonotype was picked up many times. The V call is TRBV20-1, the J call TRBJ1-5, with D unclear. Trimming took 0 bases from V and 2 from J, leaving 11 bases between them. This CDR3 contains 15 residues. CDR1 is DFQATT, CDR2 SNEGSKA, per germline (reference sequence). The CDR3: CSARDLKSGNQPQHF. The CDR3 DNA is TGCAGTGCTAGAGATCTTAAGTCAGGCAATCAGCCCCAGCATTTT.

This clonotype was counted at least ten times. DNA for the CDR3: TGTGCCAGCAGCTTCCAGGGGAACATTCAGTACTTC. Translating gives CASSFQGNIQYF. This sequence joins TRBV7-9 and TRBJ2-4; D possibly corresponds to TRBD1 (6 bases). V was pared by 3 bases and J by 7 bases, with 7 bases between. The CDR3 has 12 amino acids. The germline V gene encodes CDR1 SEHNR and CDR2 FQNEAQ (reference sequence).